This TCR beta chain is from a study of blood T cells in healthy people across ages. V lost 4 bases and J lost 9; bases outside the gene matches: 20. This CDR3 spans 17 amino acids. Germline lookup yields CDR1 MNHEY and CDR2 SVGEGT. Together with a sample-barcoded 5' primer, a J-beta primer mix was included in a second PCR lasting about 7 to 11 cycles. Each sample yielded at least 2.5 million CDR3-containing paired-end reads. TCRdb fed the 5' RACE reads into MiXCR, producing one record per CDR3 protein. Of 380,000 or so distinct CDR3 sequences listed, more than 45% are singletons. A single count supports this clonotype.

This clonotype was obtained from a man in his 60s in good health. Sample: blood. V is TRBV6-2 or TRBV6-3 and J is TRBJ2-5; TRBD1 agrees at 7 bases. Here the CDR3 reads CASSSPPTTGPQGAQYF. DNA of the CDR3: TGTGCCAGCAGTTCTCCACCCACGACAGGGCCCCAAGGAGCCCAGTACTTC.